This TCR beta chain was identified during a study of beta chain features in type 1 diabetes. Study-wide results and caveats: Moderately but significantly shorter TCRB CDR3s were found in Type 1 diabetes patients in all four CD4+ subsets.

In its sample, this clone was seen a few times. The antigen is not known. Around 0.12 L of blood, on average, came from one heparinised draw per donor. Isolation of CD4+ naive, central memory, regulatory and stem cell-like memory cells was achieved by sorting via CD45RO/CCR7/CD25/CD127/CD95/CD27. Sequencing targeted expressed TCRB transcripts, as all isolated RNA had been reverse transcribed. Clones were read by immunoSEQ multiplex PCR, and TCRdb kept only the in-frame ones, dropping some. Altogether roughly 300,000 clones are present, approximately 15% being singletons, with the ten largest covering about 0.015%. The TCR comes from a man younger than 40 with type 1 diabetes. The sample was naive CD4+ T cells from blood.

The CDR3 DNA reads TGTGCCAGCAGGGGGACAGGATCTAGCACAGATACGCAGTATTTT. Protein: CASRGTGSSTDTQYF. The V gene is TRBV4-2, the J gene TRBJ2-3, with TRBD1 matching over 8 bases. The V and J ends lost 6 bases and 0 bases, in that order; junction bases with no gene match: 5. The germline CDR1 and CDR2 sequences are LGHNA and YNFKEQ. This CDR3 comprises 15 residues.